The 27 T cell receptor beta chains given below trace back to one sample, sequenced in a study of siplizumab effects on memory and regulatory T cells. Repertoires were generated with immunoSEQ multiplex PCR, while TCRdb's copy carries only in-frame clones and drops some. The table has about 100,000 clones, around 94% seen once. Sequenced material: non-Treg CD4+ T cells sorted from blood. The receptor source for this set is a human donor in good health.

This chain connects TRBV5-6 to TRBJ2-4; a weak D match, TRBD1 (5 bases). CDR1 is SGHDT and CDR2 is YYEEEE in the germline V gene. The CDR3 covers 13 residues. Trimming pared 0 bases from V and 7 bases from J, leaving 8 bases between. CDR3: CASSLGGGNIQYF. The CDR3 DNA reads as TGTGCCAGCAGCTTGGGGGGCGGCAACATTCAGTACTTC.

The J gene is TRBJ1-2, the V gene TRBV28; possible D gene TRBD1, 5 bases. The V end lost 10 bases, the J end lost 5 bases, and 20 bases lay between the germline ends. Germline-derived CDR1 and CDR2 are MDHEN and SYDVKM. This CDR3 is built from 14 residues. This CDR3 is CATLMGVARYGYTF. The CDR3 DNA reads TGTGCCACCCTCATGGGGGTCGCAAGATATGGCTACACCTTC.

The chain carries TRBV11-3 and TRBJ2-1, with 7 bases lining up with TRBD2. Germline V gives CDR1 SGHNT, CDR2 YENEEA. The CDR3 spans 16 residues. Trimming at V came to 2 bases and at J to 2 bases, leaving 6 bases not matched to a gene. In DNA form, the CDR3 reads TGTGCCAGCAGCTTAACATACGGGGGGACCTACAATGAGCAGTTCTTC. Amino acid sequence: CASSLTYGGTYNEQFF.

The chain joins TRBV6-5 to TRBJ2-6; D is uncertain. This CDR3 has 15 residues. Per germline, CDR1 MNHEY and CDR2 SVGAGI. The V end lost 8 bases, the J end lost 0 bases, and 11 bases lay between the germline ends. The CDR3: CASQRSDSGANVLTF. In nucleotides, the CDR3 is TGTGCCAGCCAGAGGTCTGACTCTGGGGCCAACGTCCTGACTTTC.

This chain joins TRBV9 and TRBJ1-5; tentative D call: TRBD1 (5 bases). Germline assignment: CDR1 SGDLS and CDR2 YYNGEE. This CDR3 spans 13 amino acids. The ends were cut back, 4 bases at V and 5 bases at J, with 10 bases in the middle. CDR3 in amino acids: CASSMGPDQPQHF. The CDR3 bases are TGTGCCAGCAGCATGGGGCCCGATCAGCCCCAGCATTTT.

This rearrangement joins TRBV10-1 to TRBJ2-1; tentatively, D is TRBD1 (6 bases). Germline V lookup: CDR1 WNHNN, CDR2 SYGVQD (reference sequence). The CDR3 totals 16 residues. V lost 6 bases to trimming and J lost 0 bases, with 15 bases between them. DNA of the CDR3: TGCGCCAGCAGCCCCAGGACAGTGGGCTCCTACAATGAGCAGTTCTTC. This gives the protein CASSPRTVGSYNEQFF.

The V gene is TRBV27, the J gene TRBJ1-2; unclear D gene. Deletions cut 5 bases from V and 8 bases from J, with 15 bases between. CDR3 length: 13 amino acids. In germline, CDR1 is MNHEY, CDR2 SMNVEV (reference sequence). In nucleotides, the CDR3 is TGTGCCAGCAGTCTAAATCCCGAATGGGGCTACACCTTC. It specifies CASSLNPEWGYTF.

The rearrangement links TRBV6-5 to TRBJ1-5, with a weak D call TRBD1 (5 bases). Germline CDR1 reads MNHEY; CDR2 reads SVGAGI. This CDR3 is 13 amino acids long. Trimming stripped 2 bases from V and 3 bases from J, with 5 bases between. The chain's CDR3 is CASSYGTNQPQHF. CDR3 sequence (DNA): TGTGCCAGCAGTTACGGGACCAATCAGCCCCAGCATTTT.

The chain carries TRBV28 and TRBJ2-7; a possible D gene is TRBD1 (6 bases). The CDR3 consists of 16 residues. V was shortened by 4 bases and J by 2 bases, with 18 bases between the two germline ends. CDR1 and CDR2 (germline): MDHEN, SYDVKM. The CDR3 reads CASSSQGRGGTYEQYF. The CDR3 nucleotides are TGTGCCAGCAGTTCACAGGGACGGGGCGGTACCTACGAGCAGTACTTC.

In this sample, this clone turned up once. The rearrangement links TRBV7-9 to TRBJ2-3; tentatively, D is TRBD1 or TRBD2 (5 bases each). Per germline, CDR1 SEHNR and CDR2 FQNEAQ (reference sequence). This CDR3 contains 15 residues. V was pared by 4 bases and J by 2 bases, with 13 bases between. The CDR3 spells CASSYLGEFTDTQYF. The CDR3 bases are TGTGCCAGCAGCTATCTAGGGGAGTTCACAGATACGCAGTATTTT.

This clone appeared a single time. The CDR3 loop is CASSESGRGSFTDTQYF. CDR3 sequence (DNA): TGTGCCAGCAGTGAATCCGGACGAGGGAGTTTCACAGATACGCAGTATTTT. This chain links TRBV2 with TRBJ2-3; D perhaps matches TRBD2 (5 bases). There are 17 residues in the CDR3. In germline, CDR1 is SNHLY, CDR2 FYNNEI. Trimming left V 2 bases short and J 2 bases short, with 17 bases between.

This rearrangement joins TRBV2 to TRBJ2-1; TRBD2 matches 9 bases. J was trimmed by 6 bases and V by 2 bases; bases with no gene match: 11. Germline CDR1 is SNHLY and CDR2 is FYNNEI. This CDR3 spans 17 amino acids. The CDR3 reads CASSEKKAGGPPNEQFF. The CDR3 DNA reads TGTGCCAGCAGTGAAAAGAAGGCGGGAGGGCCTCCCAATGAGCAGTTCTTC.

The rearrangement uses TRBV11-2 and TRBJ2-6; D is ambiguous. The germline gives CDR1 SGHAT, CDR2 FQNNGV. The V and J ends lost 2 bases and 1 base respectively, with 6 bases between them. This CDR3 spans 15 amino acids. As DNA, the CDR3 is TGTGCCAGCAGCTTAAGTCCTTCTGGGGCCAACGTCCTGACTTTC. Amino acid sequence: CASSLSPSGANVLTF.

CDR3 sequence: CASSSGQGRNQPQHF. CDR3 nucleotides: TGTGCCAGCAGTTCGGGGCAGGGGCGCAATCAGCCCCAGCATTTT. The chain is built from TRBV28 and TRBJ1-5; D is possibly TRBD1 (6 bases). This CDR3 spans 15 amino acids. The germline V gene has CDR1 MDHEN and CDR2 SYDVKM. V was shortened by 4 bases and J by 2 bases, with 12 bases between the two germline ends.

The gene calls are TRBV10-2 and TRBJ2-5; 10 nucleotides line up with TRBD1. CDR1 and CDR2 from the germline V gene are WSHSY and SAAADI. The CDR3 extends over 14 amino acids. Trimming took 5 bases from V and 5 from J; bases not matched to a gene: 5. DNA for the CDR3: TGCGCCAGCAGTAAGCCGGGACAGGGGGAGACCCAGTACTTC. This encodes CASSKPGQGETQYF.

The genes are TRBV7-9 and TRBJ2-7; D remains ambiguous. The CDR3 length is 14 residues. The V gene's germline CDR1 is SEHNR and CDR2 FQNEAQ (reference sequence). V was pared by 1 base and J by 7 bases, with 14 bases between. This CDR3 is CASSLVSGSWEQYF. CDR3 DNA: TGTGCCAGCAGCTTAGTGTCCGGGTCTTGGGAGCAGTACTTC. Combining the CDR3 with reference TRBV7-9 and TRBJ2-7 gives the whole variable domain DTGVSQNPRHKITKRGQNVTFRCDPISEHNRLYWYRQTLGQGPEFLTYFQNEAQLEKSRLLSDRFSAERPKGSFSTLEIQRTEQGDSAMYLCASSLVSGSWEQYFGPGTRLTVT.

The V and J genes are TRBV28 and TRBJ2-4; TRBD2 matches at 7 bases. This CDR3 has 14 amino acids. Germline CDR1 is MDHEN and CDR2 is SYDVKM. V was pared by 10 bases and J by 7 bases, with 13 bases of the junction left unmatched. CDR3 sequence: CATWGGQDGNIQYF. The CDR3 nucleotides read TGTGCCACCTGGGGAGGGCAGGATGGTAACATTCAGTACTTC.

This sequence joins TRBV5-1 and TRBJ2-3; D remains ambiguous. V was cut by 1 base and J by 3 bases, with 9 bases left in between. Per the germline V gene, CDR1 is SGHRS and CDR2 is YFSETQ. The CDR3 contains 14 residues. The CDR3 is CASSLSKATDTQYF. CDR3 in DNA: TGCGCCAGCAGCTTGAGCAAGGCGACAGATACGCAGTATTTT.

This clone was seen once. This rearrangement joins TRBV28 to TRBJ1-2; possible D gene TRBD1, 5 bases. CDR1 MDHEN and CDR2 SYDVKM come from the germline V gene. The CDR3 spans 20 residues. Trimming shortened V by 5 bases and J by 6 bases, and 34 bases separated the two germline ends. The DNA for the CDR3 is TGTGCCAGCAGTAGCAGATTGTGGGGTATGGGGCGGCAGGGTTTTCATGGCTACACCTTC. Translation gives CASSSRLWGMGRQGFHGYTF.

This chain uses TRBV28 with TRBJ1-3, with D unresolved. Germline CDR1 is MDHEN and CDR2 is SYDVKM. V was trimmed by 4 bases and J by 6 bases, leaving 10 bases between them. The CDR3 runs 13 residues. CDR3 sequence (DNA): TGTGCCAGCAGTTGGGGAATGGTAAACACCATATATTTT. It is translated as CASSWGMVNTIYF.

The DNA for the CDR3 is TGTGCTAGTGGTTTGGGGAGTACAGATACGCAGTATTTT. Translation: CASGLGSTDTQYF. The chain couples TRBV12-5 to TRBJ2-3; D not certain. This CDR3 comprises 13 residues. Germline loops: CDR1 LGHNT, CDR2 FRNRAP. V gave up 1 base and J gave up 3 bases, with 5 bases separating them.

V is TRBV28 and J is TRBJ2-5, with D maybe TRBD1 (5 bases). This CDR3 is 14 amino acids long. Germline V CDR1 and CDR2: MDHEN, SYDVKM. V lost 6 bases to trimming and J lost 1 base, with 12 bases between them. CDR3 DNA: TGTGCCAGCAGATGGAGCAGGGTCCAAGAGACCCAGTACTTC. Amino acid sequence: CASRWSRVQETQYF.

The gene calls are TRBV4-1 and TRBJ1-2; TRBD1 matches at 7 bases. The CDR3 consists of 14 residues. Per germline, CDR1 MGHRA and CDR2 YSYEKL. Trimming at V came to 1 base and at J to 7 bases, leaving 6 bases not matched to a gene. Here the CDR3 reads CASSQVAAGGGYTF. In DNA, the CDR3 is TGCGCCAGCAGCCAAGTGGCGGCAGGGGGTGGCTACACCTTC.

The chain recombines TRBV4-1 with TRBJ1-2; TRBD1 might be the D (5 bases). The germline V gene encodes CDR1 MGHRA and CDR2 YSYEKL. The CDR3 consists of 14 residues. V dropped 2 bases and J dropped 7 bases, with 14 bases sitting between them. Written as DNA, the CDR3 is TGCGCCAGCAGCCAATATTCCAGGGCGATTGGCTACACCTTC. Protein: CASSQYSRAIGYTF.

CDR3 loop: CAWSVSGRGEQYF. DNA for the CDR3: TGTGCCTGGAGTGTATCCGGGAGGGGTGAGCAGTACTTC. This sequence joins TRBV30 and TRBJ2-7; 8 bases fit TRBD2. The CDR3 contains 13 residues. V shed 0 bases and J 7 bases; nucleotides not matched to a gene: 5. Germline V CDR1 and CDR2: GTSNPN, SVGIG (reference sequence).

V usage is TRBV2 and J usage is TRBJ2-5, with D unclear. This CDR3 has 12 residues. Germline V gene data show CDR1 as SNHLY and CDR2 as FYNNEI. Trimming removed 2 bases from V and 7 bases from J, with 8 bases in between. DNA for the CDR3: TGTGCCAGCAGTGAACAGGCTGCGACCCAGTACTTC. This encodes CASSEQAATQYF.

CDR3 loop: CASSQLAGPQHSTF. In DNA form, the CDR3 reads TGCGCCAGCAGCCAATTAGCGGGGCCCCAGCACTCCACCTTC. The J gene is TRBJ1-2, the V gene TRBV4-1; D might be TRBD1 (5 bases). The CDR3 length is 14 residues. The germline gives CDR1 MGHRA, CDR2 YSYEKL. Between the trimmed V and J ends, which lost 2 bases and 13 bases, there was a span of 20 bases.